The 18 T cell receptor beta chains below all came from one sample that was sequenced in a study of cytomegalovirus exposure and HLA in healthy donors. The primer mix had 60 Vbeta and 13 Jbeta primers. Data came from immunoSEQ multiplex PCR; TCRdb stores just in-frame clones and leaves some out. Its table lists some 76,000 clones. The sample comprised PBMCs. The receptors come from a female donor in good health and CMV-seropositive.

The CDR3 DNA reads as TGTGCCAGTAGTGCTTCCGGGACAGCGTTTTATAATTCACCCCTCCACTTT. This encodes CASSASGTAFYNSPLHF. The chain employs TRBV19 and TRBJ1-6; TRBD1 matches at 7 bases. Germline lookup yields CDR1 LNHDA and CDR2 SQIVND (reference sequence). CDR3 length: 17 residues. V was pared by 5 bases and J by 4 bases, with 11 bases of the junction left unmatched.

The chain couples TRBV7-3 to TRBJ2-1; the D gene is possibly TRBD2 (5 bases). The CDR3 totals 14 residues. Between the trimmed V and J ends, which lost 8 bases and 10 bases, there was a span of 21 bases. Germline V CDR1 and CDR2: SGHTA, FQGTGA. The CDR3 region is CASRQGAAKGEQFF. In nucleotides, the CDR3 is TGTGCCAGCCGCCAAGGAGCGGCGAAAGGAGAGCAGTTCTTC.

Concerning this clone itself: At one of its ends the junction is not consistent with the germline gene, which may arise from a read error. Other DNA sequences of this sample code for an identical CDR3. The CDR3 reads CAGRRSSTDTQYF. For the CDR3, the DNA is TGCGCGGGGCGCCGAAGTAGCACAGATACGCAGTATTTT. The chain joins TRBV28 to TRBJ2-3, with a weak D call TRBD2 (6 bases). In germline, CDR1 is MDHEN, CDR2 SYDVKM. The CDR3 extends over 13 amino acids.

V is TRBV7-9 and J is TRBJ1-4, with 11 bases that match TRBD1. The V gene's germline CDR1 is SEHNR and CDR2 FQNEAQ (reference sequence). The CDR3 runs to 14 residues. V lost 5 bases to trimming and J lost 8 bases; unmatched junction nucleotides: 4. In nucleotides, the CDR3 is TGTGCCAGCAGCGGGGGACAGGGGGAGGAAAAACTGTTTTTT. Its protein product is CASSGGQGEEKLFF. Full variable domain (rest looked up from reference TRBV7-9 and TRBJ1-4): DTGVSQNPRHKITKRGQNVTFRCDPISEHNRLYWYRQTLGQGPEFLTYFQNEAQLEKSRLLSDRFSAERPKGSFSTLEIQRTEQGDSAMYLCASSGGQGEEKLFFGSGTQLSVL.

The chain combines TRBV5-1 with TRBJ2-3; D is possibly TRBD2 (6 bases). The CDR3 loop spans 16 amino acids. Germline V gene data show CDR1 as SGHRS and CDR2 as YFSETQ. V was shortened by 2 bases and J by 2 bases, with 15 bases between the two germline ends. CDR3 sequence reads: CASSFGRDLFTDTQYF. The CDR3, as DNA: TGCGCCAGCAGCTTCGGGCGGGACTTGTTCACAGATACGCAGTATTTT.

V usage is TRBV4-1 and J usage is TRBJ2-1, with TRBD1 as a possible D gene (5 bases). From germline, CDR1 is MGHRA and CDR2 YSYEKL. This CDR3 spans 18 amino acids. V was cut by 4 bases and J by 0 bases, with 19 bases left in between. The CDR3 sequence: CASSPQGDGSLSYNEQFF. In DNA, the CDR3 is TGCGCCAGCAGCCCCCAGGGTGATGGCTCACTCTCCTACAATGAGCAGTTCTTC.

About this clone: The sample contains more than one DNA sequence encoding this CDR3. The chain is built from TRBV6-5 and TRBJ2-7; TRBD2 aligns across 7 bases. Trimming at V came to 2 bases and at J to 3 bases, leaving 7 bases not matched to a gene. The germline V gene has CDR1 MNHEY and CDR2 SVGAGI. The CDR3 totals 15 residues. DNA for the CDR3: TGTGCCAGCAGTTACGACCCCAGCGGGGTCTACGAGCAGTACTTC. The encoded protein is CASSYDPSGVYEQYF.

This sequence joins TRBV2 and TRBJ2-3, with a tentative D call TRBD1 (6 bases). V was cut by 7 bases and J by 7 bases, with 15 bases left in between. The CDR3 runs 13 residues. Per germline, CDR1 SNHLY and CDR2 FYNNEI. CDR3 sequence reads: CASNGQGWNTQYF. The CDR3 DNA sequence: TGTGCCAGCAATGGGCAGGGGTGGAATACGCAGTATTTT.

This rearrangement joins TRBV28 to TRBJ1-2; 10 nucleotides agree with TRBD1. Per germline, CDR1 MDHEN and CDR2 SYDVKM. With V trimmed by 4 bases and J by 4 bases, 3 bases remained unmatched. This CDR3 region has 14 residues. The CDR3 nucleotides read TGTGCCAGCAGTTCGGGACAGGGGACCTATGGCTACACCTTC. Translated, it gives CASSSGQGTYGYTF.

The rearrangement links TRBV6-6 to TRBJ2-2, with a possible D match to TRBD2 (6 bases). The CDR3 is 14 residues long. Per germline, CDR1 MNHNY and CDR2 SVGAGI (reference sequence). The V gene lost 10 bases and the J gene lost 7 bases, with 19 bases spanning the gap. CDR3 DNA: TGTGCCACCCGGGACTCTCAGTACGGCGGGGAGCTGTTTTTT. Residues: CATRDSQYGGELFF.

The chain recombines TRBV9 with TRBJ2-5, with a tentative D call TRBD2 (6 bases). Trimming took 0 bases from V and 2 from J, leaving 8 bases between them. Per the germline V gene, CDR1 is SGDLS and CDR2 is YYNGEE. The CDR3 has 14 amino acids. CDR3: CASSVAAGQETQYF. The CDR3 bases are TGTGCCAGCAGCGTAGCCGCGGGGCAAGAGACCCAGTACTTC. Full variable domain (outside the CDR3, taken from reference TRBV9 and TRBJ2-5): DSGVTQTPKHLITATGQRVTLRCSPRSGDLSVYWYQQSLDQGLQFLIQYYNGEERAKGNILERFSAQQFPDLHSELNLSSLELGDSALYFCASSVAAGQETQYFGPGTRLLVL.

Written as DNA, the CDR3 is TGTGCCAGCAGCTTAGATCGTCTGGGGACAGGGTATTTT. It encodes CASSLDRLGTGYF. The chain has TRBV7-9 and TRBJ2-3, with 8 bases identical to TRBD1. Germline CDR1 reads SEHNR; CDR2 reads FQNEAQ (reference sequence). The trim removed 1 base at V and 14 bases at J, leaving 8 bases unmatched. The CDR3 has 13 residues. The full variable domain, in which reference TRBV7-9 and TRBJ2-3 provide the parts outside the CDR3, is DTGVSQNPRHKITKRGQNVTFRCDPISEHNRLYWYRQTLGQGPEFLTYFQNEAQLEKSRLLSDRFSAERPKGSFSTLEIQRTEQGDSAMYLCASSLDRLGTGYFGPGTRLTVL.

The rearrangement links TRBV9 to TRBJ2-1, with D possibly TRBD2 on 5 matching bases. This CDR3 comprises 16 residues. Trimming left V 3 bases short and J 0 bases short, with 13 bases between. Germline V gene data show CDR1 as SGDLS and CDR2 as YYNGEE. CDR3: CASSENGESSYNEQFF. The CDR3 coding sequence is TGTGCCAGCAGCGAAAACGGGGAGAGCTCCTACAATGAGCAGTTCTTC.

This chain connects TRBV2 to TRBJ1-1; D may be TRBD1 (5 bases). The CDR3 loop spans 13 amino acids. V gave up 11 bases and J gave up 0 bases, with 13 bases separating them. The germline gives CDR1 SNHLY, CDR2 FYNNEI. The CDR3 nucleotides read TGTGCCGGTACAGGCACCGTGAACACTGAAGCTTTCTTT. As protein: CAGTGTVNTEAFF. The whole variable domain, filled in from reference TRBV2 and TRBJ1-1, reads EPEVTQTPSHQVTQMGQEVILRCVPISNHLYFYWYRQILGQKVEFLVSFYNNEISEKSEIFDDQFSVERPDGSNFTLKIRSTKLEDSAMYFCAGTGTVNTEAFFGQGTRLTVV.

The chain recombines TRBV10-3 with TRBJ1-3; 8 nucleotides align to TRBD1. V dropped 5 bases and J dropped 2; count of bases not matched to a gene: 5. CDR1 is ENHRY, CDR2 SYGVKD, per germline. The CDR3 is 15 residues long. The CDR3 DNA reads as TGTGCCATCAGTCGCGACAGGGGAGCTGGAAACACCATATATTTT. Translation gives CAISRDRGAGNTIYF.

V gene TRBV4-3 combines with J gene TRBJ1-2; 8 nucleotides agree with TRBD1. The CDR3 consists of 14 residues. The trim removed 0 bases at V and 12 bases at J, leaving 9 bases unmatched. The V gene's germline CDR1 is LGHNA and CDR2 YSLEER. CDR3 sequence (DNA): TGCGCCAGCAGCCAAGAGAGAGCAGGGGGCGTCGACACCTTC. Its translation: CASSQERAGGVDTF.

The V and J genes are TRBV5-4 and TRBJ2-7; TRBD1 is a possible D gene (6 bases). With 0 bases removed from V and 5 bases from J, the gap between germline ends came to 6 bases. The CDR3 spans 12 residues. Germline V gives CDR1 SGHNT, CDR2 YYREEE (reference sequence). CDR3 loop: CASSLDRDEQYF. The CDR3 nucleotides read TGTGCCAGCAGCTTGGACAGGGACGAGCAGTACTTC.

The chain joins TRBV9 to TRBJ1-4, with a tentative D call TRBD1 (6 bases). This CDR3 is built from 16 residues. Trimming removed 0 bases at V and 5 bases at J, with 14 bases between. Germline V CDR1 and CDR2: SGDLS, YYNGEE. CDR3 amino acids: CASSVARQAINEKLFF. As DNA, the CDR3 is TGTGCCAGCAGCGTAGCCAGACAGGCGATAAATGAAAAACTGTTTTTT.